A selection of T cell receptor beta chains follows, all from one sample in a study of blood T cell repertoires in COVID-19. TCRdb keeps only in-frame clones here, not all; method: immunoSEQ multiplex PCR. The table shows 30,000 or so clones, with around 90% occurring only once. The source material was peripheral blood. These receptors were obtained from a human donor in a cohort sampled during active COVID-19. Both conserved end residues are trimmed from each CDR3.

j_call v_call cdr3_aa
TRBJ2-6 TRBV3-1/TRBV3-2 ASSHFGGGPYSGANVLT
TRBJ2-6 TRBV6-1 ASSEDSSGANVLT
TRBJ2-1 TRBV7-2 ASSYSSAGSYNEQF
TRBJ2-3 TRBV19 ASSALAGFSTDTQY
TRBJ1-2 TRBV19 ASRYRVGGYT
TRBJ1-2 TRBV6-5 ASDHRTGGLYGYT
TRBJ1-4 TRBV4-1 ASSQGNRAATNEKLF
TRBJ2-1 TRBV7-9 ASSLPAGVHEQF
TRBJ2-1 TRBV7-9 ASSYPGAGSRVHNEQF
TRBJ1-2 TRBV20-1 SYQGGYGYT
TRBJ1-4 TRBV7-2 ASSPYNLGLGEKLF
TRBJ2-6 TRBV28 ASSLTSWGAGANVLT
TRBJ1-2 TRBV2 ASSEASIFYGYT
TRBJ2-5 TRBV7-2 ASSLSTPGGRETQY
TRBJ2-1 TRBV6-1 ASSEAGTSPIGANNEQF
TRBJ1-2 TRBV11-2 ASSLAGYGYT
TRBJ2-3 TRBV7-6 ASSLVGGSTDTQY
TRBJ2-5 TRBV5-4 ASSSPGRGEEETQY
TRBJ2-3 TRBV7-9 ASSLTREVTDTQY
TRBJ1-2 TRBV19 ASYQVDYGYT
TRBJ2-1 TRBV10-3 AISEFDGSSYNEQF
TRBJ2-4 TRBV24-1 ATSEGTGGTYQY
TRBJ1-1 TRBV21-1 ASTVEGGTMNTEAF
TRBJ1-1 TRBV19 ASSFGSRTEAF
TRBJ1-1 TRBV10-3 AITIDSYMNTEAF
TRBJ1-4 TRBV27 ASSLEGAGEKLF
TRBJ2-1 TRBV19 ASSIVQNTYNEQF
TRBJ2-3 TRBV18 ASSPAPGGDTQY
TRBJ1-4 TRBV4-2 ASSPRGINEKLF
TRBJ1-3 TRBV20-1 SASAGSAGNTIY
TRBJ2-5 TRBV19 ASSKLRWETQY
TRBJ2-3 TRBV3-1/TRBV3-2 ASSQGTSAGDTQY